The source of this TCR beta chain is a study of T cells in women clearing cervical HPV infection (dated by TCRdb to 2017 to 2018). Study-wide context: Cases were roughly 23 women with histologically confirmed HPV16-related CIN3 or worse, including 2 invasive cancers. Controls were more than 20 women whose single incident HPV16 infection cleared within 12 months without precancer or cancer developing. Blood from cases was collected at the visit where the lesion was first found, while blood from controls was collected once the infection could no longer be detected. Among cases, blood sampling came a median of 149 days after lesion detection, with an interquartile range of about 85 to 200 days. Since only a few of the women had HLA typing available, the possibility that HLA type was acting as a confounder could not be ruled out. An exploratory proof-of-principle case-control study, nested within the Guanacaste HPV Natural History Study in Costa Rica, was conducted to compare TCR repertoires across cervical HPV16 outcomes. Cases and controls were matched on age within five years and on year of sample collection. Cases had a median age of 34 years and controls had a median age of around 40, with no significant differences in baseline characteristics. In the parent cohort, around 10,000 women aged 18 or older were enrolled in Guanacaste, Costa Rica, during about 1992 to 1994 and then followed for 7 to 8 years. Five blinded duplicates per group were added as quality controls, giving about 60 samples: some 50 participants and some ten replicates. General study outcomes and caveats: Because T-cell numbers per sample were unknown, differences in richness could reflect varying T-cell content rather than repertoire biology. The cross-sectional design could not show whether the associations came before the infection or were a result of it, and neither effector/memory subsets nor HPV-specific T cells were isolated. Random forest classifiers combining richness and V gene abundances distinguished cases from controls with an estimated AUC of 0.7 to 0.85. Significantly higher TCR repertoire richness was observed in CIN3+ cases than in controls across sequencing depths, whereas no difference in evenness was found. Lower TRBV6-7 relative abundance was observed in cases than in controls (around 0.1% versus 0.15%; Bonferroni P = 0.0008).

Using the immunoSEQ assay, multiplex PCR amplified TCR beta CDR3 regions from an average of approximately 1,200 ng of genomic DNA per sample. To correct primer bias, the assay used a complete synthetic TCR repertoire to set an amplification baseline. Amplicons were sequenced on the Illumina platform. The paper's data handling went like this. Error correction of the sequences involved clustering with frequency ratios plus a modified nearest-neighbor algorithm, after which the sequences were analyzed in the immunoSEQ Analyzer using IMGT gene definitions. At each rarefaction depth, TCR richness and evenness were averaged over 20 rarefaction repeats, and samples with fewer sequences than the depth were excluded. Wilcoxon rank sum tests with FDR correction were used to compare relative abundances of V, D and J genes between the groups. In the blinded duplicates, the intraclass correlation was nearly 96% for TCR richness and averaged about 80% across roughly 70 gene segments. Sourced from immuneACCESS, this table was stored by TCRdb with only in-frame sequences that have V and J called. A share of the clones is absent; for the studies checked, an unresolved V gene accounts for under half, and the remainder has no known explanation. V and J calls and clone size are copied from that table; D and trimming were computed from the DNA. The sample table on file contains some 32,000 clones. 3.1% of the sample goes to the ten largest clones.

Every participant had a single incident cervical HPV16 infection, and women with prevalent HPV16 infections were excluded. Cervical HPV DNA was detected by MY09/MY11 PCR and genotyped by dot-blot hybridization. Roughly 15 mL of heparinized blood was centrifuged, after which the buffy coat was aliquoted, frozen at -30 degrees C, and then stored at -80 degrees C. Genomic DNA was extracted from buffy coat specimens using QIAGEN kits. Per the germline V gene, SNHLY is the CDR1 and FYNNEI is the CDR2. There are 12 amino acids in the CDR3, from cysteine to phenylalanine inclusive. Sequencing covers 27 bases of the CDR3, shown here with the frame starting at base 1. For this clone: What antigen it recognizes has not been identified. The read is 3 residues too short to cover the CDR3 end, so that end is filled in from the germline J gene.

The clonotype comes from a woman aged 18-70 years with a cervical HPV16 infection that either progressed to CIN3+ or cleared (not recorded which). The chain uses TRBV2 and TRBJ1-2; the D gene is perhaps TRBD1, from 5 matching bases. What was sequenced was blood buffy coat. CDR3 DNA, as far as it was read: TGTGCCAGCAGTGGGGGCTTCGGGGGC. Translation gives CASSGGFGG. The whole CDR3 protein reads CASSGGFGGYTF.